These 5 T cell receptor beta chains share one sample of origin, sequenced in a study of cytomegalovirus exposure and HLA in healthy donors. The PCR employed 60 Vbeta primers together with 13 Jbeta primers. The table came from immunoSEQ multiplex PCR; TCRdb's copy has only in-frame clones and leaves some out. This table holds 100,000 to 150,000 clones, over 60% found once. The sample consisted of PBMCs. These receptors were taken from a female donor in good health and CMV-seronegative.

V usage is TRBV10-3 and J usage is TRBJ2-1, with a tentative D call TRBD1 (6 bases). The CDR3 length is 15 residues. Germline CDR1 and CDR2: ENHRY and SYGVKD. Trimming took 2 bases from V and 2 from J, leaving 10 bases between them. CDR3: CAISELGQTYNEQFF. The CDR3 DNA sequence: TGTGCCATCAGTGAGCTCGGACAGACCTACAATGAGCAGTTCTTC.

This chain connects TRBV7-9 to TRBJ2-5; 8 positions agree with TRBD1. Trimming at V came to 0 bases and at J to 5 bases, leaving 8 bases not matched to a gene. Germline lookup yields CDR1 SEHNR and CDR2 FQNEAQ (reference sequence). The CDR3 covers 16 residues. Written as DNA, the CDR3 is TGTGCCAGCAGCTTAGCGCACAGGGGGTTACGTGAGACCCAGTACTTC. Translation: CASSLAHRGLRETQYF.

The CDR3 nucleotides read TGCGCCAGCAGCCCCGACATCCCCTACTTTAGAAAACCACCCTACGAGCAGTACTTC. This gives the protein CASSPDIPYFRKPPYEQYF. V gene TRBV4-1 combines with J gene TRBJ2-7; D gene ambiguous. The CDR3 runs 19 residues. V was clipped by 4 bases and J by 2 bases, with 27 bases between them. Germline CDR1 reads MGHRA; CDR2 reads YSYEKL.

V gene TRBV9 combines with J gene TRBJ2-3; 11 positions agree with TRBD2. The V segment lost 1 base and the J segment 3 bases; nucleotides outside the gene matches: 1. The length of the CDR3 is 15 residues. Germline CDR1 SGDLS, CDR2 YYNGEE. CDR3 bases: TGTGCCAGCAGCGTACTAGCGGGGGGTACAGATACGCAGTATTTT. Protein sequence: CASSVLAGGTDTQYF.

This chain joins TRBV19 and TRBJ1-2, with TRBD1 identical over 7 bases. The CDR3 length is 15 residues. CDR1 is LNHDA and CDR2 is SQIVND in the germline V gene (reference sequence). Unmatched junction bases numbered 9, after V lost 6 bases and J lost 2 bases. CDR3 sequence (DNA): TGTGCCAGTAGCGAATTTGGGACAGAAAACTATGGCTACACCTTC. This encodes CASSEFGTENYGYTF.